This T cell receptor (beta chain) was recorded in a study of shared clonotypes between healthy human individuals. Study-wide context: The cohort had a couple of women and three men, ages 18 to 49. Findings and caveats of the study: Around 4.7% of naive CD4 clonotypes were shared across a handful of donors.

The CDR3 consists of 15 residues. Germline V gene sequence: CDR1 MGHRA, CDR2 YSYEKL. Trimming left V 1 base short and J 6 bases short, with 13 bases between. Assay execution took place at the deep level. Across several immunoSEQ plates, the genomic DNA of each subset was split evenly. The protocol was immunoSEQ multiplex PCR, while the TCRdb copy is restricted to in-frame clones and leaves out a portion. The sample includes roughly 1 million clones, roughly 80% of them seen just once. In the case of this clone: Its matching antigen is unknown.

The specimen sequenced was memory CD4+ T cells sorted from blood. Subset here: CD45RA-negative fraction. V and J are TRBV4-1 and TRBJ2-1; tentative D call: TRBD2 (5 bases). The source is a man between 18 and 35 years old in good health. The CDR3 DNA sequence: TGCGCCAGCAGCCAAGCTCAGGCGACTATCAATGAGCAGTTCTTC. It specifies CASSQAQATINEQFF.